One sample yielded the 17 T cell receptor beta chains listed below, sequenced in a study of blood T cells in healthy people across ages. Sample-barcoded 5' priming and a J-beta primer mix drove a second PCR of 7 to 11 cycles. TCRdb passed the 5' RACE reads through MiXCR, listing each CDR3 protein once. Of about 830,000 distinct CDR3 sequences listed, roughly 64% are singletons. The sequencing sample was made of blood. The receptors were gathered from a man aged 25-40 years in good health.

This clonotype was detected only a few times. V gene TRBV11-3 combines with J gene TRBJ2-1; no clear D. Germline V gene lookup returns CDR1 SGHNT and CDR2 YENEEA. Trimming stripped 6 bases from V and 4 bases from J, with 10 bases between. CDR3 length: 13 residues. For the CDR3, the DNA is TGTGCCAGCAGTCTACGCCTTTACAATGAGCAGTTCTTC. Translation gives CASSLRLYNEQFF.

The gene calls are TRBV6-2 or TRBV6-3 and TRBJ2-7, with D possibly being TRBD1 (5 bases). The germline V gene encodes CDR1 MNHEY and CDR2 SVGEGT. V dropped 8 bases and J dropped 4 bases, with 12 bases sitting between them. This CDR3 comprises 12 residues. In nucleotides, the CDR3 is TGTGCCAGCGAAGGGGTCACTTACGAGCAGTACTTC. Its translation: CASEGVTYEQYF.

The CDR3 bases are TGTGCCAGCAGCTTAGAACTATCTGATCTCCGGGGCTACACCTTC. Protein: CASSLELSDLRGYTF. The chain is built from TRBV7-9 and TRBJ1-2; D uncertain. The V gene's germline CDR1 is SEHNR and CDR2 FQNEAQ (reference sequence). V gave up 1 base and J gave up 8 bases, with 17 bases separating them. The CDR3 loop spans 15 amino acids.

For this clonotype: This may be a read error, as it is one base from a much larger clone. In DNA, the CDR3 is TGTGCCAGCAGTTGCAGAGGGGCCGGAGATGCGCAGTATTTT. Translated: CASSCRGAGDAQYF. The chain carries TRBV12-3 or TRBV12-4 and TRBJ2-3; D might be TRBD1 or TRBD2, each matching 5 bases. The CDR3 has 14 amino acids.

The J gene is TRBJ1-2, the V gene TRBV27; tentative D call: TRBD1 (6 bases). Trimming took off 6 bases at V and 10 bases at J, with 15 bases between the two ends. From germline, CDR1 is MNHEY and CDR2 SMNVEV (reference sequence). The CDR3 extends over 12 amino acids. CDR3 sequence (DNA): TGTGCCAGCAGCGGGAGTCCAGGGGACTACACCTTC. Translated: CASSGSPGDYTF.

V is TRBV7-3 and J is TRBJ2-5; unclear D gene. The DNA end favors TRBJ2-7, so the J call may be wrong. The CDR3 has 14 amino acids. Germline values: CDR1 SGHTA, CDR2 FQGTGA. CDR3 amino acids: CASSLMGYPYEQYF. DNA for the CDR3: TGTGCCAGCAGCTTAATGGGGTACCCCTACGAGCAGTACTTC.

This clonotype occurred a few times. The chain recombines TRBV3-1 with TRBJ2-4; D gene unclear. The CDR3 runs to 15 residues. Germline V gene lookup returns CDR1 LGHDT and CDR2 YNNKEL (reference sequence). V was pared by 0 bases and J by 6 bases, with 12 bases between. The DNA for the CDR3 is TGTGCCAGCAGCCAAGATAGTAATACGGGAAACATTCAGTACTTC. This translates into CASSQDSNTGNIQYF.

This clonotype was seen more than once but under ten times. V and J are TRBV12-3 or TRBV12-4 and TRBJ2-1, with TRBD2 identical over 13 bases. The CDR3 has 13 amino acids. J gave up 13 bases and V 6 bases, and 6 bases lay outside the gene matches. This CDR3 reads CASRPSGLAGQFF. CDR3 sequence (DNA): TGTGCCAGCAGGCCGTCGGGACTAGCGGGACAGTTCTTC.

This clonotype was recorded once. The DNA for the CDR3 is TGCGCCAGCAGCCAAAGTCCCGGGACAGGGCTTGTCACAGATACGCAGTATTTT. It specifies CASSQSPGTGLVTDTQYF. V and J are TRBV4-1 and TRBJ2-3; 9 bases are a match to TRBD1. The V gene's germline CDR1 is MGHRA and CDR2 YSYEKL. This CDR3 has 18 residues. V trimming: 2 bases; J trimming: 2 bases; junction bases outside the gene matches: 11.

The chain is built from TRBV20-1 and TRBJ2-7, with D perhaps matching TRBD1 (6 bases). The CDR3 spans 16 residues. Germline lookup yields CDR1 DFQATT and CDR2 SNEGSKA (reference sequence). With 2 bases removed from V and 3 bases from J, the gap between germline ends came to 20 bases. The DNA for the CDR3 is TGCAGTGCTAGAACCTTGAACAGGGAATATTTCTACGAGCAGTACTTC. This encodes CSARTLNREYFYEQYF.

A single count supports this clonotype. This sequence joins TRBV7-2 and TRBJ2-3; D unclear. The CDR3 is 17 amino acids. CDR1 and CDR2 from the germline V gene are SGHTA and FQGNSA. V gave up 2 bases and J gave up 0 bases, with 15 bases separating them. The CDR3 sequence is CASSLSAQSTSTDTQYF. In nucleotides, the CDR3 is TGTGCCAGCAGCTTATCGGCCCAATCCACTAGCACAGATACGCAGTATTTT.

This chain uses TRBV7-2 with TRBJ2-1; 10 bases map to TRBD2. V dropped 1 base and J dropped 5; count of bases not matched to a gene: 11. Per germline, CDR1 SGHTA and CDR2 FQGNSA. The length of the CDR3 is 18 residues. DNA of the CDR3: TGTGCCAGCAGCTTAGAGCTTCCCGGGACTAGCGCACACAATGAGCAGTTCTTC. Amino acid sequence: CASSLELPGTSAHNEQFF.

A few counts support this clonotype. The CDR3 DNA reads TGCAGTGGGGCGGTAGTGGGCTACACCTTC. This gives the protein CSGAVVGYTF. The gene calls are TRBV20-1 and TRBJ1-2; D gene uncertain. Germline CDR1 reads DFQATT; CDR2 reads SNEGSKA (reference sequence). Trimming shortened V by 7 bases and J by 8 bases, and 11 bases separated the two germline ends. The CDR3 covers 10 residues.

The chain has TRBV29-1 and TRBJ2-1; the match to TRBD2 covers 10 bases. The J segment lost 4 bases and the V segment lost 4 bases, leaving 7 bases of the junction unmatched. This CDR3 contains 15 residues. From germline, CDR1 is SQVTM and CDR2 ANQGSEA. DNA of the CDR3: TGCAGCGTTGGGAGCGGGGGGGCAGGTTACAATGAGCAGTTCTTC. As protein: CSVGSGGAGYNEQFF.

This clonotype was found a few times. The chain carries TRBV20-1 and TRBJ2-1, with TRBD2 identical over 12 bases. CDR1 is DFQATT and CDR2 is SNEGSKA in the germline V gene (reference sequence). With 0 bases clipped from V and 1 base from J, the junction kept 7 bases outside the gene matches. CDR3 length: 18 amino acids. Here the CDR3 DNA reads TGCAGTGCTAGAGATCGTCGGCTAGCGGGAGGGTCCTACAATGAGCAGTTCTTC. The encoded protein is CSARDRRLAGGSYNEQFF.

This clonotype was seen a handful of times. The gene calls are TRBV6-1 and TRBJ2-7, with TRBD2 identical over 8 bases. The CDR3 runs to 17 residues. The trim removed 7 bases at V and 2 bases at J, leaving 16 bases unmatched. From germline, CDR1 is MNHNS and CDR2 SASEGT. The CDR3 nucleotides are TGTGCCAGCACCTCCCACCAGACTAGCGATCGACCCTACGAGCAGTACTTC. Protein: CASTSHQTSDRPYEQYF.

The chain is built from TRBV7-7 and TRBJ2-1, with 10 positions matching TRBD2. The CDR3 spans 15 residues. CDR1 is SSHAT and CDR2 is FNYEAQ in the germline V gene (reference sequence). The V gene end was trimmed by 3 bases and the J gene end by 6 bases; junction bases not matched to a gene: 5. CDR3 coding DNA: TGTGCCAGCAGCTTGGGACTAGCGTCCAGCAATGAGCAGTTCTTC. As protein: CASSLGLASSNEQFF.